The 25 T cell receptor beta chains below all came from one sample that was sequenced in a study of T cell responses to AZD1222 COVID-19 vaccine. Only in-frame clones appear in the TCRdb table, and some are missing; sequencing was by immunoSEQ multiplex PCR. The top ten hold over 8% of the sample, which has some 130,000 clones, approximately 90% seen once. The material was peripheral blood, obtained 28 days after the second AZD1222 dose. The receptor set was obtained from an adult who received the AZD1222 COVID-19 vaccine.

This clone was seen more than once but under ten times. V is TRBV30 and J is TRBJ2-3; 9 bases fit TRBD1. CDR3 length equals 14 residues. Germline CDR1 is GTSNPN and CDR2 is SVGIG (reference sequence). Trimming at V came to 8 bases and at J to 3 bases, leaving 9 bases not matched to a gene. The CDR3, as DNA: TGTGCCACTGGGAGGGGACAGGGTACAGATACGCAGTATTTT. As protein: CATGRGQGTDTQYF.

This clone was recorded once. This sequence joins TRBV5-5 and TRBJ2-1; D is possibly TRBD1 or TRBD2 (6 bases each). V dropped 4 bases and J dropped 8 bases, with 22 bases sitting between them. The germline gives CDR1 SGHKS, CDR2 YYEKEE (reference sequence). The CDR3 is 16 residues long. The CDR3 bases are TGTGCCAGCAGCCGGGAAGGGACGACAGGAGGGTATGAGCAGTTCTTC. Translating it yields CASSREGTTGGYEQFF. The full variable domain, with the rest looked up from reference TRBV5-5 and TRBJ2-1, is DAGVTQSPTHLIKTRGQQVTLRCSPISGHKSVSWYQQVLGQGPQFIFQYYEKEERGRGNFPDRFSARQFPNYSSELNVNALLLGDSALYLCASSREGTTGGYEQFFGPGTRLTVL.

This chain uses TRBV6-2 or TRBV6-3 with TRBJ2-7, with D possibly being TRBD1 (5 bases). V gave up 6 bases and J gave up 3 bases, with 15 bases separating them. The CDR3 runs to 14 residues. Looked up from germline, CDR1 is MNHEY and CDR2 is SVGEGT. The CDR3 region has the DNA TGTGCCAGCAGCTCCCCCCGGACACTCTACGAGCAGTACTTC. It is translated as CASSSPRTLYEQYF.

The chain uses TRBV6-5 and TRBJ2-3; perhaps TRBD1 as D (7 bases). This CDR3 is built from 15 residues. Trimming left V 6 bases short and J 4 bases short, with 17 bases between. Germline assignment: CDR1 MNHEY and CDR2 SVGAGI. This CDR3 is CASRFDREVADTQYF. Written as DNA, the CDR3 is TGTGCCAGCAGATTCGACAGGGAGGTGGCAGATACGCAGTATTTT.

The CDR3 bases are TGTGCCAGCAGCCAAACGACAGGGAATGGCTACACCTTC. Amino acid sequence: CASSQTTGNGYTF. This chain links TRBV3-1 (or the pseudogene TRBV3-2) with TRBJ1-2; 7 nucleotides line up with TRBD1. CDR3 length equals 13 residues. J gave up 6 bases and V 2 bases, and 3 bases lay outside the gene matches. Germline V lookup: CDR1 LGHDT, CDR2 YNNKEL (reference sequence).

J is TRBJ2-7 and V is TRBV5-4, with D possibly being TRBD2 (7 bases). CDR1 and CDR2 (germline): SGHNT, YYREEE (reference sequence). The CDR3 runs to 16 residues. Trimming cost V 3 bases and J 5 bases, with 21 bases left between them. In DNA, the CDR3 is TGTGCCAGCAGCTCCCCCACCCGGGGGGCGCGGGACGAGCAGTACTTC. As protein: CASSSPTRGARDEQYF.

This clone has only one observation. The rearrangement joins TRBV10-3 to TRBJ1-2, with D possibly TRBD1 on 5 matching bases. The germline V gene has CDR1 ENHRY and CDR2 SYGVKD. This CDR3 is built from 14 residues. With 10 bases removed from V and 0 bases from J, the gap between germline ends came to 15 bases. The CDR3 DNA reads as TGTGCCACCCTTACAGGTTCAGCTAACTATGGCTACACCTTC. Translated, it gives CATLTGSANYGYTF.

The chain carries TRBV4-1 and TRBJ1-1, with D tentatively TRBD1 (5 bases). There are 15 residues in the CDR3. Per the germline V gene, CDR1 is MGHRA and CDR2 is YSYEKL. V lost 4 bases and J lost 0, with 12 bases in between. Here the CDR3 reads CASSRASGLNTEAFF. The CDR3 coding sequence is TGCGCCAGCAGCCGGGCTTCAGGGTTGAACACTGAAGCTTTCTTT.

This clone has a single count. This sequence joins TRBV19 and TRBJ1-2; tentatively, D is TRBD1 (5 bases). Germline CDR1 reads LNHDA; CDR2 reads SQIVND (reference sequence). The germline V and J ends were trimmed by 3 bases and 8 bases, with 13 bases remaining between them. This CDR3 has 13 residues. The CDR3 sequence: CASSISQGSGYTF. In DNA, the CDR3 is TGTGCCAGTAGTATTTCTCAGGGTTCGGGCTACACCTTC. The variable domain in full, completed from reference TRBV19 and TRBJ1-2, reads DGGITQSPKYLFRKEGQNVTLSCEQNLNHDAMYWYRQDPGQGLRLIYYSQIVNDFQKGDIAEGYSVSREKKESFPLTVTSAQKNPTAFYLCASSISQGSGYTFGSGTRLTVV.

V gene TRBV29-1 combines with J gene TRBJ1-1, with D unclear. Germline V CDR1 and CDR2: SQVTM, ANQGSEA. With 7 bases removed from V and 5 bases from J, the gap between germline ends came to 17 bases. The CDR3 extends over 13 amino acids. In DNA, the CDR3 is TGCAGCGGATACCGGGCCCGGGGAACTGAAGCTTTCTTT. Its translation: CSGYRARGTEAFF.

The chain employs TRBV27 and TRBJ2-7; D unclear. The CDR3 consists of 15 residues. Trimming cost V 3 bases and J 3 bases, with 15 bases left between them. CDR1 and CDR2 (germline): MNHEY, SMNVEV (reference sequence). The CDR3 is CASSFSSRQVYEQYF. The DNA of the CDR3 is TGTGCCAGCAGTTTCTCAAGTAGGCAGGTCTACGAGCAGTACTTC.

The chain employs TRBV5-6 and TRBJ1-1; no reliable D call. Trimming stripped 0 bases from V and 6 bases from J, with 18 bases between. This CDR3 is 16 amino acids long. The germline gives CDR1 SGHDT, CDR2 YYEEEE. CDR3 bases: TGTGCCAGCAGCTTGGAGGCAGACGAAGGCACCGCTGAAGCTTTCTTT. This gives the protein CASSLEADEGTAEAFF.

V and J are TRBV29-1 and TRBJ2-7; no clear D. Deletions cut 3 bases from V and 10 bases from J, with 16 bases between. CDR3 length equals 12 residues. From germline, CDR1 is SQVTM and CDR2 ANQGSEA. For the CDR3, the DNA is TGCAGCGTTGACACCCCCACAAGATTTCAGTACTTC. The encoded protein is CSVDTPTRFQYF.

J is TRBJ1-3 and V is TRBV2; unclear D gene. V shed 8 bases and J shed 0 bases, with 11 bases lying between them. Germline values: CDR1 SNHLY, CDR2 FYNNEI. The length of the CDR3 is 14 residues. The CDR3 spells CASGAESSGNTIYF. CDR3 nucleotide sequence: TGTGCCAGCGGCGCGGAGAGCTCTGGAAACACCATATATTTT.

V and J are TRBV10-3 and TRBJ1-2; D remains ambiguous. This CDR3 spans 16 amino acids. V was cut by 2 bases and J by 2 bases, with 15 bases left in between. CDR1 and CDR2 (germline): ENHRY, SYGVKD. The CDR3 loop is CAISERVGEENYGYTF. The DNA of the CDR3 is TGTGCCATCAGTGAGAGGGTCGGGGAGGAGAACTATGGCTACACCTTC.

The chain has TRBV7-9 and TRBJ1-6; D call uncertain. Germline lookup yields CDR1 SEHNR and CDR2 FQNEAQ (reference sequence). V gave up 1 base and J gave up 8 bases, with 12 bases separating them. The CDR3 consists of 15 residues. The CDR3 loop reads CASSLGLRPDSPLHF. DNA of the CDR3: TGTGCCAGCAGCTTAGGACTGAGACCGGATTCACCCCTCCACTTT.

The V gene is TRBV6-5, the J gene TRBJ1-1, with D perhaps matching TRBD1 (6 bases). CDR1 MNHEY and CDR2 SVGAGI come from the germline V gene. V lost 2 bases, J lost 1 base, and 11 bases lay in between. The CDR3 consists of 15 residues. The CDR3 nucleotides are TGTGCCAGCAGTTACCGGGGGGGCAGGAACACTGAAGCTTTCTTT. This sequence encodes CASSYRGGRNTEAFF.

V gene TRBV10-3 combines with J gene TRBJ1-2, with a weak D call TRBD1 (6 bases). Germline-derived CDR1 and CDR2 are ENHRY and SYGVKD. The CDR3 spans 13 residues. V was shortened by 3 bases and J by 4 bases, with 9 bases between the two germline ends. CDR3 protein: CAISDRDIYGYTF. CDR3 nucleotides: TGTGCCATCAGTGACCGGGACATCTATGGCTACACCTTC.

The chain joins TRBV7-2 to TRBJ2-1, with TRBD2 matching 7 bases. CDR1 SGHTA and CDR2 FQGNSA come from the germline V gene. This CDR3 comprises 15 residues. J gave up 3 bases and V 1 base, and 3 bases lay outside the gene matches. The DNA for the CDR3 is TGTGCCAGCAGCTTAGTCGGCGGGGGCTACAATGAGCAGTTCTTC. Protein sequence: CASSLVGGGYNEQFF.

The chain links TRBV7-2 to TRBJ2-1, with D maybe TRBD2 (6 bases). V was trimmed by 0 bases and J by 0 bases, leaving 9 bases between them. In germline, CDR1 is SGHTA, CDR2 FQGNSA. The CDR3 spans 16 residues. The CDR3 bases are TGTGCCAGCAGCTTAGCTAGCGGTAGCTCCTACAATGAGCAGTTCTTC. Residues: CASSLASGSSYNEQFF.

The CDR3 region is CASSRQGATEAFF. The CDR3 DNA follows: TGTGCCAGCAGCCGACAGGGGGCCACTGAAGCTTTCTTT. This chain connects TRBV7-8 to TRBJ1-1, with TRBD1 matching over 10 bases. The CDR3 sequence is 13 residues long. Germline V gene lookup returns CDR1 SGHVS and CDR2 FQNEAQ. With 5 bases clipped from V and 4 bases from J, the junction kept 1 base outside the gene matches.

The V call is TRBV4-2, the J call TRBJ1-2; D unclear. V was clipped by 0 bases and J by 1 base, with 12 bases between them. This CDR3 has 16 residues. Germline CDR1 LGHNA, CDR2 YNFKEQ. The CDR3, as DNA: TGTGCCAGCAGCCAAGAATTGGGTCACGATAACTATGGCTACACCTTC. This codes for CASSQELGHDNYGYTF.

V usage is TRBV10-3 and J usage is TRBJ2-4, with a tentative D call TRBD1 (5 bases). Germline CDR1 reads ENHRY; CDR2 reads SYGVKD. V was shortened by 0 bases and J by 8 bases, with 14 bases between the two germline ends. There are 15 residues in the CDR3. The DNA of the CDR3 is TGTGCCATCAGTGAGTCGAGCCAGGGCGGTCACATTCAGTACTTC. It encodes CAISESSQGGHIQYF.

V usage is TRBV2 and J usage is TRBJ1-4; possible D gene TRBD1, 5 bases. In germline, CDR1 is SNHLY, CDR2 FYNNEI. The CDR3 length is 14 residues. The V end lost 6 bases, the J end lost 5 bases, and 13 bases lay between the germline ends. CDR3 sequence (DNA): TGTGCCAGCAGAGTTCAGGGACGGAATGAAAAACTGTTTTTT. It translates to CASRVQGRNEKLFF.

The chain carries TRBV7-9 and TRBJ1-6; tentatively, D is TRBD1 (5 bases). The germline V and J ends were trimmed by 1 base and 13 bases, with 17 bases remaining between them. Germline assignment: CDR1 SEHNR and CDR2 FQNEAQ (reference sequence). The CDR3 length is 15 residues. The CDR3 DNA reads TGTGCCAGCAGCTTAGAAGGGACTCTAAGTTCGCCCCTCCACTTT. This gives the protein CASSLEGTLSSPLHF.